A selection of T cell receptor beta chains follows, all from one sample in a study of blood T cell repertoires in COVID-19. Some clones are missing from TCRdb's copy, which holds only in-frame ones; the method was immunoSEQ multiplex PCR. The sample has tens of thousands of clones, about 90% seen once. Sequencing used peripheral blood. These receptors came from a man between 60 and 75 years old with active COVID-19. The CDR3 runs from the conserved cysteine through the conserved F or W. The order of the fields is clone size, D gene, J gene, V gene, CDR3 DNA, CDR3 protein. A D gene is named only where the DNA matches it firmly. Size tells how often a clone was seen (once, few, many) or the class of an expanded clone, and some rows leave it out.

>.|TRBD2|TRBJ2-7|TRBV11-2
TGTGCCAGCAGCGTAGCGGGGGATGCCTTCTACGAGCAGTACTTC
CASSVAGDAFYEQYF
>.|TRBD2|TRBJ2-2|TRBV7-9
TGTGCCAGCACCAGAGTAGCGGGATACACCGGGGAGCTGTTTTTT
CASTRVAGYTGELFF
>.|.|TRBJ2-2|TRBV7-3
TGTGCCAGCAGCTTAGCTCGAGGTTCCGGGGAGCTGTTTTTT
CASSLARGSGELFF
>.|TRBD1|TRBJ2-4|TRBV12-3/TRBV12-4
TGTGCCAGCAGTCGGACAGGCTTGCTTCAGTACTTC
CASSRTGLLQYF
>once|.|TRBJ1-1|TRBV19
TGTGCCAGTAGTATCCCCGGGGGGGGGAACACTGAAGCTTTCTTT
CASSIPGGGNTEAFF
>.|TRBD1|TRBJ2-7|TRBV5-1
TGCGCCAGCAGCATCGGGACAGGAGTCTACGAGCAGTACTTC
CASSIGTGVYEQYF
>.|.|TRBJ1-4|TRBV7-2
TGTGCCAGCAGCTTAGTGGCAGAAAAACTGTTTTTT
CASSLVAEKLFF
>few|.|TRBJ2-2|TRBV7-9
TGTGCCAGCACGGATAGCAACACCGGGGAGCTGTTTTTT
CASTDSNTGELFF
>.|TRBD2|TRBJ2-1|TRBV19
TGTGCCAGTAGTATAGGGCGGGGCGTAGCGGGAGGTGAGCAGTTCTTC
CASSIGRGVAGGEQFF
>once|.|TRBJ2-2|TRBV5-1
TGCGCCAGCAGCTTGGGCAGGGCCGGGGAGCTGTTTTTT
CASSLGRAGELFF
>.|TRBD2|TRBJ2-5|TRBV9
TGTGCCAGCAGCTACGACAACCGACTAGCGGACCGAGAGACCCAGTACTTC
CASSYDNRLADRETQYF
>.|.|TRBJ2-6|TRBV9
TGTGCCAGCAGCGTCTCCAACGTCCTGACTTTC
CASSVSNVLTF
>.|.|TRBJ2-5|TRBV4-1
TGCGCCAGCAGCCGACTGGGACAATTGAAGGGGACCCAGTACTTC
CASSRLGQLKGTQYF
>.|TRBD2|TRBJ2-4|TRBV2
TGTGCCAGCTGTCGACTAGCGGGAGTAGGCATTCAGTACTTC
CASCRLAGVGIQYF
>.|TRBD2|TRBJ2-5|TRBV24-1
TGTGCCACCAGTCCGGGGGGTCAGACCCAGTACTTC
CATSPGGQTQYF
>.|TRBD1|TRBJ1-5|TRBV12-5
TGTGCTAGTGCCGATGACAGGGGTGGTAATCAGCCCCAGCATTTT
CASADDRGGNQPQHF
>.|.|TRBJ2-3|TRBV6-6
TGTGCCAGCAGTTACGAAGGACTCAGTCCCACAGATACGCAGTATTTT
CASSYEGLSPTDTQYF
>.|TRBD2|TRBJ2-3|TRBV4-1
TGCGCCAGCAGCCGCCTAGCGGGATTGGATACGCAGTATTTT
CASSRLAGLDTQYF
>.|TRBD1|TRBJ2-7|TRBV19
TGTGCCAGTAGTACAAACAGGGGTATAAAGTACTTC
CASSTNRGIKYF
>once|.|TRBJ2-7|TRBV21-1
TGTGCCAGCAGCCGGACTAGCGGGGGCTACGAGCAGTACTTC
CASSRTSGGYEQYF
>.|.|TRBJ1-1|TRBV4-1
TGCGCCAGCAGCCAAGATGGTGGTAAAGGCAGGGTGGGGACTGAAGCTTTCTTT
CASSQDGGKGRVGTEAFF
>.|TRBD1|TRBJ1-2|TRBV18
TGTGCCAGCTCACCAACGACAGGGGCTAACTATGGCTACACCTTC
CASSPTTGANYGYTF
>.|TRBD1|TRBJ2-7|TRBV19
TGTGCCAGTAGTATTATCAGGACAGGGGAAGGCGAGCAGTACTTC
CASSIIRTGEGEQYF
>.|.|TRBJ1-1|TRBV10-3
TGTGCCATCAGCCAGCAAGGGGGTTTCACTGAAGCTTTCTTT
CAISQQGGFTEAFF
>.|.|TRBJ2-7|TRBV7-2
TGTGCCAGCAGCTCCCCCCCGCGGTTCGAGCAGTACTTC
CASSSPPRFEQYF
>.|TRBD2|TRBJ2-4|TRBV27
TGTGCCAGCAGTTTCGGTTTGGGGGGGAACATTCAGTACTTC
CASSFGLGGNIQYF
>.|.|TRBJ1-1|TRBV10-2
TGCGCCAGCAGGGGGGAGGGAATACCTGAAGCTTTCTTT
CASRGEGIPEAFF
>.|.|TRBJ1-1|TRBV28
TGTGCCAGCAGTTGGGGCAGGGAGGACACTGAAGCTTTCTTT
CASSWGREDTEAFF
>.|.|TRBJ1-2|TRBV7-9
TGTGCCAGCAGCTACGGGACATCTAACTATGGCTACACCTTC
CASSYGTSNYGYTF
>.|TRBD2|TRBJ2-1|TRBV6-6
TGTGCCAGCAGTGCATTCGGACTAGCGGGCTACAATGAGCAGTTCTTC
CASSAFGLAGYNEQFF
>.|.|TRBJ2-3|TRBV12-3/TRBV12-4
TGTGCCAGCAGTTTTAGCTACACAGATACGCAGTATTTT
CASSFSYTDTQYF
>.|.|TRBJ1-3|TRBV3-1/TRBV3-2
TGTGCCAGCAGCCAAGATCTGGGCAGATCCAGACCTGGAAACACCATATATTTT
CASSQDLGRSRPGNTIYF
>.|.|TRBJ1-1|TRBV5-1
TGCGCCAGCAGCTTGGCCGTCGGGACTGAGAACACTGAAGCTTTCTTT
CASSLAVGTENTEAFF
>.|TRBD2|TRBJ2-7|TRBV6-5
TGTGCCAGCAGAGGAGCGGGAGGGCTAAAGCAGTACTTC
CASRGAGGLKQYF
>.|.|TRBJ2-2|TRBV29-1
TGCAGCGTCGACTCGGGACAAGCCACCGGGGAGCTGTTTTTT
CSVDSGQATGELFF
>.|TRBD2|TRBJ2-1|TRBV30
TGTGCCTGGAGTCCTATGTTGGTAGCGGGCCCCAGAGAGCAGTTCTTC
CAWSPMLVAGPREQFF
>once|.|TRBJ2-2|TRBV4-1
TGCGCCAGCAGCCAAGACCCAGCCCGGGGCGGGGAGCTGTTTTTT
CASSQDPARGGELFF
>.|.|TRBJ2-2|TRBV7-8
TGTGCCAGCAGCTCCCCTAGCAACACCGGGGAGCTGTTTTTT
CASSSPSNTGELFF
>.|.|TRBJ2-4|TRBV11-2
TGTGCCAGCAGCTTACCAGGACAGCCAGCCAAAAACATTCAGTACTTC
CASSLPGQPAKNIQYF
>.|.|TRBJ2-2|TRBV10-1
TGCGCCAGCAGACAAAACACCGGGGAGCTGTTTTTT
CASRQNTGELFF
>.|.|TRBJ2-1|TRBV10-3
TGTGCCATCAGTGATAGAAACTCCTACAATGAGCAGTTCTTC
CAISDRNSYNEQFF
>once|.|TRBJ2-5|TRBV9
TGTGCCAGCAGCGTCTCCGGGACTCTGCAAGAGACCCAGTACTTC
CASSVSGTLQETQYF
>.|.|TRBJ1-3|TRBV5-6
TGTGCCAGCAGCCGCGGAGTTCGTGGAAACACCATATATTTT
CASSRGVRGNTIYF
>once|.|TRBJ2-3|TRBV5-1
TGCGCCAGCAGCACGGACAGAACTAGCACAGATACGCAGTATTTT
CASSTDRTSTDTQYF
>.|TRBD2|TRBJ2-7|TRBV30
TGTGCCTGGGGACTAGCGGGAGGGGGCGAGCAGTACTTC
CAWGLAGGGEQYF
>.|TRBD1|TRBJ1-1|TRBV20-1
TGCAGTGCTAGTTTACAGGGGATGAACACTGAAGCTTTCTTT
CSASLQGMNTEAFF
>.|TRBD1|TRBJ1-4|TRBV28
TGTGCCAGCCGTGCAGACAGGGACGATGGTGAAAAACTGTTTTTT
CASRADRDDGEKLFF